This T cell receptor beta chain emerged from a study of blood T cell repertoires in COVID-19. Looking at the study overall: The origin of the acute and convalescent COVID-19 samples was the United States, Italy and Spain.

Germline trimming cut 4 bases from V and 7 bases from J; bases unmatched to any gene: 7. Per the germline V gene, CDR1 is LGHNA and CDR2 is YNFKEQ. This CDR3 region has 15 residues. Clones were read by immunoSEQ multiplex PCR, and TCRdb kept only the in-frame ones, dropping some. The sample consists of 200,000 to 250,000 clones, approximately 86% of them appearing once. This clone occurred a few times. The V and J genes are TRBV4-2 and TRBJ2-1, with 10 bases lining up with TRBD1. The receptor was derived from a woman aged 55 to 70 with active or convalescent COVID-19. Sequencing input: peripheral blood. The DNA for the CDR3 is TGTGCCAGCAGCCCCAGGACAGGGGGAACAAATGAGCAGTTCTTC. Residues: CASSPRTGGTNEQFF.